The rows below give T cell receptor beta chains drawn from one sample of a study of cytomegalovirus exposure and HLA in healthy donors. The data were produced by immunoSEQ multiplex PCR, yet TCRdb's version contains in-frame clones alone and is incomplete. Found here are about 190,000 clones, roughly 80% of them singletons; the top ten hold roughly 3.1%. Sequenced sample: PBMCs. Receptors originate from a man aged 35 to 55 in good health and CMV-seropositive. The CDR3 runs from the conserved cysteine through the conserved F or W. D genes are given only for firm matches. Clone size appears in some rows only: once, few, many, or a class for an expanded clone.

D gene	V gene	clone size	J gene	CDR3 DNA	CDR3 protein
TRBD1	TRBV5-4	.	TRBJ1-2	TGTGCCAGCAGCCAGACAGGGGAGGGAGGCTACACCTTC	CASSQTGEGGYTF
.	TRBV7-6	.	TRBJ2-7	TGTGCCAGCAGCTTTCCCTCGGTAGGGGTCGGGGAGCAGTACTTC	CASSFPSVGVGEQYF
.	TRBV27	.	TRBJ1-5	TGTGCCAGCAGACCTCAGGGATACAATCAGCCCCAGCATTTT	CASRPQGYNQPQHF
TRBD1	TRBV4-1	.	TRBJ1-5	TGCGCCAGCAGCCAGTCAGGGGGCCTTGAGCCCCAGCATTTT	CASSQSGGLEPQHF
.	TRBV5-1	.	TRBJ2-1	TGCGCCAGCAGCTCCCGGGACTTATCCAATGAGCAGTTCTTC	CASSSRDLSNEQFF
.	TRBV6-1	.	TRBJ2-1	TGTGCCAGCAGGGCTAGCTCCTACAATGAGCAGTTCTTC	CASRASSYNEQFF
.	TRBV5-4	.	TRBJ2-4	TGTGCCAGCAGCTTGGGGGGGGACAGCAAAAACATTCAGTACTTC	CASSLGGDSKNIQYF
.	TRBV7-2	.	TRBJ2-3	TGTGCCAGCAGCTTAAGAGAGGGCCTCGAAGATACGCAGTATTTT	CASSLREGLEDTQYF
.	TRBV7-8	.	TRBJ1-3	TGTGCCAGCAGCCGAGGGCGGGGAGGTGCCTCTGGAAACACCATATATTTT	CASSRGRGGASGNTIYF
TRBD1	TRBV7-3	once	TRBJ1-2	TGTGCCAGCAGCCAATCCGGGACAGGGGACCGCTACACCTTC	CASSQSGTGDRYTF
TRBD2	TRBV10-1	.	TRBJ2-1	TGCGCCAGCAGTACTGGGACTACAAATTACAATGAGCAGTTCTTC	CASSTGTTNYNEQFF
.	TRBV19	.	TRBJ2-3	TGTGCCAGTACCCCCCGGCGGGGAAACACAGATACGCAGTATTTT	CASTPRRGNTDTQYF
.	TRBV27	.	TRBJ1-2	TGTGCCAGCAGGCCCACGATGGGCGCCGCCTATGGCTACACCTTC	CASRPTMGAAYGYTF
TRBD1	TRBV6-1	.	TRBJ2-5	TGTGCCAGCAGTGGTAGGGGGCCGGGGACCCAGTACTTC	CASSGRGPGTQYF